This TCR beta chain was sequenced for a study of blood T cells in healthy people across ages. The CDR3 is 16 amino acids. The germline CDR1 and CDR2 sequences are MRHNA and SNTAGT. The junction had 8 bases not matched to a gene; V was cut back by 0 bases and J by 6 bases. A second 7 to 11 cycle PCR used barcoded and J-beta primers. TCRdb called the 5' RACE reads again in MiXCR, with one record for every CDR3 protein. The sample includes 660,000 or so distinct CDR3 sequences, roughly three fifths seen only once; the top ten take over 30%. Isolation yielded PBMCs, at least 6.5 million per sample, in every case.

The sample comprised blood. The receptor's source is a man aged 55 to 69 in good health. The V and J genes are TRBV6-4 and TRBJ2-1; TRBD1 agrees at 7 bases. CDR3 in amino acids: CASSDSGRGSVNEQFF. The CDR3, as DNA: TGTGCCAGCAGTGACTCCGGCAGGGGGTCCGTCAATGAGCAGTTCTTC.